The clone carrying this T cell receptor beta chain has just a few counts. The data derive from a study of identical twins. This CDR3 spans 15 amino acids. V dropped 0 bases and J dropped 0 bases, with 6 bases sitting between them. Germline assignment: CDR1 LGHDT and CDR2 YNNKEL (reference sequence). TCRdb analysed the 5' RACE reads with MiXCR anew, one entry per CDR3 protein. The sample includes a few hundred thousand distinct CDR3 sequences, roughly 9% seen only once; the top ten take approximately 9.3%. The specimen sequenced was naive T cells sorted from blood. The source is a woman aged 45-65 years in good health. V is TRBV3-1 and J is TRBJ2-4; D gene unclear. The CDR3 sequence is CASSQELPAKNIQYF. The CDR3 DNA sequence: TGTGCCAGCAGCCAAGAATTGCCAGCCAAAAACATTCAGTACTTC.